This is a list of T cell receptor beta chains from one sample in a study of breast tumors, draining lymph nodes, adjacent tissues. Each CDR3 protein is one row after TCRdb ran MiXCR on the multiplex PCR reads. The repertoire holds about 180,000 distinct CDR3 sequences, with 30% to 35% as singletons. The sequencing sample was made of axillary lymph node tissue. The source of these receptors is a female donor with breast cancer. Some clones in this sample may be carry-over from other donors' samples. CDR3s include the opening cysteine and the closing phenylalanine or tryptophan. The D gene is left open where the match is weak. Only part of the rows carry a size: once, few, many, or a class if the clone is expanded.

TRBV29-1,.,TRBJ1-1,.,TGCAGCGTTGCCTCGGGGGGGGCGCTCTCTGAAGCTTTCTTT,CSVASGGALSEAFF
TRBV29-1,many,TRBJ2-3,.,TGCAGCTCCGGGACTAGCACAGATACGCAGTATTTT,CSSGTSTDTQYF
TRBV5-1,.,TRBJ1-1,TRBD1,TGCGCCAGCAGCTTGGCAACAGGGGGCACTGAAGCTTTCTTT,CASSLATGGTEAFF
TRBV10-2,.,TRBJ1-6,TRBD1,TGCGCCAGCAGTTTCGAGGGGGCAGATTCACCCCTCCACTTT,CASSFEGADSPLHF
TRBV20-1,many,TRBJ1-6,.,TGCAGTGCTAGAGATAGAAGGGGAAAGGGAATGTACGCTCCCCTCCACTTT,CSARDRRGKGMYAPLHF
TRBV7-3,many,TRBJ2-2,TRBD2,TGTGCCAGCAGCCGGAGGACTAGCGGATACACCGGGGAGCTGTTTTTT,CASSRRTSGYTGELFF
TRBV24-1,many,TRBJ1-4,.,TGTGCCACCAGTGGCCCGGGCAGTAATGAAAAACTGTTTTTT,CATSGPGSNEKLFF
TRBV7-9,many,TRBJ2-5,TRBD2,TGTGCCAGCGGCCAAGCGGGAGGGAGAGAGACCCAGTACTTC,CASGQAGGRETQYF
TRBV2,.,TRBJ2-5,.,TGTGCCAGCTTAGGGGAGTACCAAGAGACCCAGTACTTC,CASLGEYQETQYF
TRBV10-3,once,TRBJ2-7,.,TGTGCCATCAGTGCTAGACCCGGCCTAAGCTCCTACGAGCAGTACTTC,CAISARPGLSSYEQYF
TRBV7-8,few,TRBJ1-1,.,TGTGCCAGCGCGTTGGGGGGACACACTGAAGCTTTCTTT,CASALGGHTEAFF
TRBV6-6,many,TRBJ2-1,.,TGTGCCAGCAGAGGCATTTTGGTTGCGCAGTTCTTC,CASRGILVAQFF
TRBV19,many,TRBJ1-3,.,TGTGCCAGTAGTATCTCCTGGTCTGGAAACACCATATATTTT,CASSISWSGNTIYF
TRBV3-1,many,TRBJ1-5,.,TGTGCCAGCAGCCAAGGAGGGTATAGCAATCAGCCCCAGCATTTT,CASSQGGYSNQPQHF
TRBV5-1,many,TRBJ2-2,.,TGCGCCAGCAGCTTCGGAGCCCCCGCCGGGGAGCTGTTTTTT,CASSFGAPAGELFF
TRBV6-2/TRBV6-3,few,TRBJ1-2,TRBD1,TGTGCCAGCAGTCCAAAATCCGGGACAGCCTATGGCTACACCTTC,CASSPKSGTAYGYTF
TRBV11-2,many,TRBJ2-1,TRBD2,TGTGCCAGCAGCCGAAACCCGGGACTAGCGGGAGATGAGCAGTTCTTC,CASSRNPGLAGDEQFF
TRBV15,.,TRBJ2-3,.,TGTGCCACCAGCAGCGACCCCCGGGGCTGGGCAGATACGCAGTATTTT,CATSSDPRGWADTQYF
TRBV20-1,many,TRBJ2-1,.,TGCAGTGCTTACAGCAATGAGCAGTTCTTC,CSAYSNEQFF
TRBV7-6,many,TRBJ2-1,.,TGTGCCAGCAGCTTAGCCAGTGGGGAGCAGTTCTTC,CASSLASGEQFF
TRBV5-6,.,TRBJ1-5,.,TGTGCCAGCAGCGCCGAGGAGGACAGTAATCAGCCCCAGCATTTT,CASSAEEDSNQPQHF
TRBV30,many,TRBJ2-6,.,TGTGCCTGGAGTGTAGGTGGGGGGGCCAACGTCCTGACTTTC,CAWSVGGGANVLTF
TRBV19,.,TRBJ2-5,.,TGTGCCAGTAGTATAGACCCCGGGACCAAAGAGACCCAGTACTTC,CASSIDPGTKETQYF
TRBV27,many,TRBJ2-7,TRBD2,TGTGCTAGCAGACTAGCGGGAGGTTACGAGCAGTACTTC,CASRLAGGYEQYF
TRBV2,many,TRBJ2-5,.,TGTGCCAGCAGTGAACGTACAGGACCGACCCAGTACTTC,CASSERTGPTQYF
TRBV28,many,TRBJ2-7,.,TGTGCCAGCAGGCGGGGCTTCCCCTACGAGCAGTACTTC,CASRRGFPYEQYF